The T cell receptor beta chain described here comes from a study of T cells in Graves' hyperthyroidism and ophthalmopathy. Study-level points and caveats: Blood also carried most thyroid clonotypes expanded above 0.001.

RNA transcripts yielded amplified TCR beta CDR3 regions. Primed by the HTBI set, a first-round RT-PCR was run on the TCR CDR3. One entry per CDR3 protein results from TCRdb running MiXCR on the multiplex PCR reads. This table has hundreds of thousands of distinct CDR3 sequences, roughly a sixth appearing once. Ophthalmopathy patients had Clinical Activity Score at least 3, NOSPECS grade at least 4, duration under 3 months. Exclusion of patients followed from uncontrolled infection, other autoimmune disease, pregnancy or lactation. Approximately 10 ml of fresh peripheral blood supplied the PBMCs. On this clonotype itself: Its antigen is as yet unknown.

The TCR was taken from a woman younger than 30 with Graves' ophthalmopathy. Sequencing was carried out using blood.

The CDR3 DNA is TGTGCCAGCAAGACTAGCGGTAGCACAGATACGCAGTATTTT. Its protein product is CASKTSGSTDTQYF. This rearrangement joins TRBV6-1 to TRBJ2-3; 9 nucleotides align to TRBD2. V lost 7 bases, J lost 0 bases, and 2 bases stayed unmatched. This CDR3 spans 14 amino acids. From germline, CDR1 is MNHNS and CDR2 SASEGT.